Shown below are 4 T cell receptor beta chains from a single sample sequenced in a study of cytomegalovirus exposure and HLA in healthy donors. Researchers ran the PCR with 60 Vbeta and 13 Jbeta primers. Measured with immunoSEQ multiplex PCR; TCRdb has only the in-frame clones, and not every one. The sample shows about 120,000 clones, 80% of them seen only once. Input material: PBMCs. The receptor set was obtained from a female donor in good health and CMV-seronegative.

This clone has only a few counts. The chain is built from TRBV11-2 and TRBJ2-7; 10 positions match TRBD1. The germline V gene has CDR1 SGHAT and CDR2 FQNNGV. Unmatched junction bases numbered 4, after V lost 5 bases and J lost 6 bases. The CDR3 loop spans 13 amino acids. Written as DNA, the CDR3 is TGTGCCAGCAGCATAGGACAGGGGGGCGAGCAGTACTTC. The encoded protein is CASSIGQGGEQYF.

In its sample, this clone was seen a few times. J is TRBJ2-5 and V is TRBV9; 8 bases fit TRBD1. Trimming at V came to 4 bases and at J to 5 bases, leaving 4 bases not matched to a gene. The CDR3 consists of 13 residues. In germline, CDR1 is SGDLS, CDR2 YYNGEE. The CDR3 spells CASSLGQAETQYF. CDR3 sequence (DNA): TGTGCCAGCAGCTTGGGACAGGCGGAGACCCAGTACTTC. Using reference TRBV9 and TRBJ2-5 for the parts outside the CDR3, the full variable domain is DSGVTQTPKHLITATGQRVTLRCSPRSGDLSVYWYQQSLDQGLQFLIQYYNGEERAKGNILERFSAQQFPDLHSELNLSSLELGDSALYFCASSLGQAETQYFGPGTRLLVL.

The chain uses TRBV5-5 and TRBJ1-1; no reliable D call. Per germline, CDR1 SGHKS and CDR2 YYEKEE (reference sequence). The V and J ends lost 2 bases and 3 bases respectively, with 8 bases between them. This CDR3 is built from 13 residues. The CDR3 loop is CASSLRDYTEAFF. CDR3 coding DNA: TGTGCCAGCAGCTTACGGGATTACACTGAAGCTTTCTTT. Based on the CDR3 plus reference TRBV5-5 and TRBJ1-1, the full variable domain is DAGVTQSPTHLIKTRGQQVTLRCSPISGHKSVSWYQQVLGQGPQFIFQYYEKEERGRGNFPDRFSARQFPNYSSELNVNALLLGDSALYLCASSLRDYTEAFFGQGTRLTVV.

CDR3 region: CASSSRTGTPQYF. CDR3 in DNA: TGTGCCAGCAGCTCGAGGACAGGGACCCCCCAGTACTTC. The gene calls are TRBV11-1 and TRBJ2-5, with 8 bases that match TRBD1. CDR1 is SGHAT, CDR2 FQDESV, per germline (reference sequence). This CDR3 region has 13 residues. Losses at the gene ends were 4 bases for V and 9 bases for J; bases not matched to a gene: 7.